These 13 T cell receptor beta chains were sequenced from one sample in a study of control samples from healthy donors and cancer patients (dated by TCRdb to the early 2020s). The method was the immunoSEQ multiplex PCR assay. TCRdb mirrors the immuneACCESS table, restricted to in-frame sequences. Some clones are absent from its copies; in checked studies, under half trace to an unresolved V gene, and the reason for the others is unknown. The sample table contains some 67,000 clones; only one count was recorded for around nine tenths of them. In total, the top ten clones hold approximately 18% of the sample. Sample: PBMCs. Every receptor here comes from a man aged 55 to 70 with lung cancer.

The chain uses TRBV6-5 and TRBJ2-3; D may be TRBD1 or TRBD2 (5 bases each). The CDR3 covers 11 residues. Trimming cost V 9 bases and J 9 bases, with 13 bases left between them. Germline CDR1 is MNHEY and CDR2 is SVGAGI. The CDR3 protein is CASFRDPTQYF. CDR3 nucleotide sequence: TGTGCCAGTTTCAGGGACCCCACGCAGTATTTT.

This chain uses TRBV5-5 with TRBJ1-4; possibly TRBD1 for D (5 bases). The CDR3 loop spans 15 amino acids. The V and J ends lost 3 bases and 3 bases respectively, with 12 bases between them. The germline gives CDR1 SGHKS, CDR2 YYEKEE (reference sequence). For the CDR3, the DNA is TGTGCCAGCAGCTGGTGGGGGTCACCTAATGAAAAACTGTTTTTT. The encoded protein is CASSWWGSPNEKLFF.

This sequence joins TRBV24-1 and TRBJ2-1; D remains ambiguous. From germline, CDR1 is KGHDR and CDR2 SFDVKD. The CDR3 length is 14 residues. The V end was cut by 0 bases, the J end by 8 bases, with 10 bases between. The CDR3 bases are TGTGCCACCAGTGATTTGCGCCCCAAGGATGAGCAGTTCTTC. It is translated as CATSDLRPKDEQFF.

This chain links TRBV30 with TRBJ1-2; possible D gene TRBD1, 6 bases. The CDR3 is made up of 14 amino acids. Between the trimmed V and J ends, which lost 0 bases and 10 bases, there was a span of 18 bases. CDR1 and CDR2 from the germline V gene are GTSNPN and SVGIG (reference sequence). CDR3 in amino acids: CAWSVQGLFISYTF. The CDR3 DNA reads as TGTGCCTGGAGTGTACAGGGCCTCTTTATCTCCTACACCTTC.

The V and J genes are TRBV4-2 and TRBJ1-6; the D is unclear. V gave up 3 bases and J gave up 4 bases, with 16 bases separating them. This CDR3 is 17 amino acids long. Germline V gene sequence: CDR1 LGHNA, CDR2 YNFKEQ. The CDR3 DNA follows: TGTGCCAGCAGCCAGAGCCTTGGCGCCGGTTATAATTCACCCCTCCACTTT. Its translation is CASSQSLGAGYNSPLHF.

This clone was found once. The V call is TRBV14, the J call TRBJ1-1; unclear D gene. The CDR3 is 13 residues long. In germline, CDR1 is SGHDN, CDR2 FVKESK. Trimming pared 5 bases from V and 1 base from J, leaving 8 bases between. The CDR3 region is CASSLDWNTEAFF. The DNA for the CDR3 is TGTGCCAGCAGCTTAGATTGGAACACTGAAGCTTTCTTT.

The CDR3: CASSWGLAGGSSTDTQYF. CDR3 DNA: TGTGCCAGCAGCTGGGGACTAGCGGGGGGATCTAGCACAGATACGCAGTATTTT. This chain joins TRBV13 and TRBJ2-3; 15 bases line up with TRBD2. CDR1 is PRHDT, CDR2 FYEKMQ, per germline (reference sequence). The junction had 5 bases not matched to a gene; V was cut back by 4 bases and J by 0 bases. The CDR3 runs to 18 residues.

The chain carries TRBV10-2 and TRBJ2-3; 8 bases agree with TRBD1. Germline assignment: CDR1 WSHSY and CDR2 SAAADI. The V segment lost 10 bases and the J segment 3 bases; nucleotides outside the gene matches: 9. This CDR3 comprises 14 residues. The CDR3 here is CANWTGLTTDTQYF. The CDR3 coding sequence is TGCGCCAACTGGACAGGGTTGACGACAGATACGCAGTATTTT.

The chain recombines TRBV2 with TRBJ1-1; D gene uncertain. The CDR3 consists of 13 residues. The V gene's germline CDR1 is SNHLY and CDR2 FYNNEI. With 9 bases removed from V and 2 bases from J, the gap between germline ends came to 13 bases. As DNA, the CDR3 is TGTGCCAGTAGAATAAGTACAAACACTGAAGCTTTCTTT. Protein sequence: CASRISTNTEAFF. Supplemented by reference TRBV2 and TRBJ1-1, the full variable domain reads EPEVTQTPSHQVTQMGQEVILRCVPISNHLYFYWYRQILGQKVEFLVSFYNNEISEKSEIFDDQFSVERPDGSNFTLKIRSTKLEDSAMYFCASRISTNTEAFFGQGTRLTVV.

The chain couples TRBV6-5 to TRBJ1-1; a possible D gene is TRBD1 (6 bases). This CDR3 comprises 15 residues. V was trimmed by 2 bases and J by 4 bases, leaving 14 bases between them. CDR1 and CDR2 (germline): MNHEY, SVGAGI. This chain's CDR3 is CASSYGGGLGTEAFF. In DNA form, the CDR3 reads TGTGCCAGCAGTTACGGGGGGGGGCTGGGCACTGAAGCTTTCTTT.

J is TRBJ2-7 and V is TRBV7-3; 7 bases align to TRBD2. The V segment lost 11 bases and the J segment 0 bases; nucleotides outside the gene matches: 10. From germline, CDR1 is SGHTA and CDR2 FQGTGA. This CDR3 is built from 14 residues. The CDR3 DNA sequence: TGTGCCCCCTCCCTGGGGGGGAGCTCCTACGAGCAGTACGTC. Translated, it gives CAPSLGGSSYEQYV.

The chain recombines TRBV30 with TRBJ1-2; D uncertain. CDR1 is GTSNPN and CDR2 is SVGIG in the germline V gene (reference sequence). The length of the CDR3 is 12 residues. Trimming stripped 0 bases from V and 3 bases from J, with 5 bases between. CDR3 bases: TGTGCCTGGAGTGTACTCCACTATGGCTACACCTTC. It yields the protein CAWSVLHYGYTF.

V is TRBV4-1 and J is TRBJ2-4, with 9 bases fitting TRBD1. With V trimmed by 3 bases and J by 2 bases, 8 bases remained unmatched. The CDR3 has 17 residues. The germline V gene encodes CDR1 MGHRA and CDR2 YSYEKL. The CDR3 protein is CASSQLGQGSSKNIQYF. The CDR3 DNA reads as TGCGCCAGCAGCCAGTTGGGACAGGGATCCTCCAAAAACATTCAGTACTTC.